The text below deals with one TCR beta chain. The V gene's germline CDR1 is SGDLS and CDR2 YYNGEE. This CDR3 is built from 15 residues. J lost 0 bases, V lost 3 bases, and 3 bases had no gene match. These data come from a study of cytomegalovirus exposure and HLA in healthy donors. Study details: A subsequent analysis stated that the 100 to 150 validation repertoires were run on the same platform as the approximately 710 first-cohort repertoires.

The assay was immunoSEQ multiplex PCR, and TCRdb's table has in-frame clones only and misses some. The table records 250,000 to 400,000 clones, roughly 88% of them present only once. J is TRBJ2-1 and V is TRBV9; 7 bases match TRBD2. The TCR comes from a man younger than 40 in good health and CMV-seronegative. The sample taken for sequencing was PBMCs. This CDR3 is CASSAGGNSYNEQFF. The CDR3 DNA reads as TGTGCCAGCAGCGCCGGGGGGAACTCCTACAATGAGCAGTTCTTC. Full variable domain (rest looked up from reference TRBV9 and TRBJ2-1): DSGVTQTPKHLITATGQRVTLRCSPRSGDLSVYWYQQSLDQGLQFLIQYYNGEERAKGNILERFSAQQFPDLHSELNLSSLELGDSALYFCASSAGGNSYNEQFFGPGTRLTVL.